These 14 T cell receptor beta chains share one sample of origin, sequenced in a study of CD8+ T cells in alopecia areata. Following extraction, RNA underwent reverse transcription to cDNA, which served as the sequencing template. Produced via immunoSEQ multiplex PCR; TCRdb's table is partial and in-frame only. Of about 120,000 clones in the sample, approximately 53% were seen once. This sample's treatment: oral pan-JAK inhibitor, 5-10 mg twice daily. The sample in question was CD4+ T cells sorted from blood, obtained at week 4, from a patient treated with tofacitinib. The receptors shown here come from a human donor with alopecia areata.

V usage is TRBV6-5 and J usage is TRBJ1-6; 8 bases are shared with TRBD1. This CDR3 comprises 13 residues. Germline-derived CDR1 and CDR2 are MNHEY and SVGAGI. Trimming at V came to 6 bases and at J to 11 bases, leaving 6 bases not matched to a gene. The CDR3 bases are TGTGCCAGCAGCCGGACAGGGCAGCCACCCCTCCACTTT. Protein sequence: CASSRTGQPPLHF.

This chain links TRBV5-1 with TRBJ1-1; TRBD1 agrees at 7 bases. Trimming removed 3 bases from V and 1 base from J; junction bases left unmatched: 6. The V gene's germline CDR1 is SGHRS and CDR2 YFSETQ. The CDR3 is 15 amino acids. The CDR3 nucleotides read TGCGCCAGCAGCTGGGGGAAGGGGGCGAACACTGAAGCTTTCTTT. Residues: CASSWGKGANTEAFF.

V gene TRBV6-1 combines with J gene TRBJ1-2; D is ambiguous. CDR3 length equals 13 residues. The germline gives CDR1 MNHNS, CDR2 SASEGT. V lost 3 bases and J 1 base, leaving 6 bases between the germline ends. CDR3 DNA sequence: TGTGCCAGCAGTGAGCATAGTAACTATGGCTACACCTTC. Amino acid sequence: CASSEHSNYGYTF.

The V gene is TRBV15, the J gene TRBJ2-7; no clear D gene. CDR3 length: 14 amino acids. CDR1 is LNHNV and CDR2 is YYDKDF in the germline V gene (reference sequence). With 1 base removed from V and 0 bases from J, the gap between germline ends came to 7 bases. CDR3 sequence reads: CATSRGPDSYEQYF. CDR3 nucleotide sequence: TGTGCCACCAGCAGAGGACCGGACTCCTACGAGCAGTACTTC.

This chain connects TRBV29-1 to TRBJ2-4; the D is unclear. The germline CDR1 and CDR2 sequences are SQVTM and ANQGSEA. The CDR3 length is 12 residues. Trimming cost V 7 bases and J 1 base, with 8 bases left between them. The CDR3 nucleotides are TGCAGCGGGGGTGGTGCCAAAAACATTCAGTACTTC. Encoded protein: CSGGGAKNIQYF.

V is TRBV30 and J is TRBJ1-5; D uncertain. Germline CDR1 is GTSNPN and CDR2 is SVGIG (reference sequence). The CDR3 has 13 amino acids. Trimming pared 5 bases from V and 0 bases from J, leaving 8 bases between. The DNA for the CDR3 is TGTGCCTGGGCTGGGAATAGCAATCAGCCCCAGCATTTT. Its protein is CAWAGNSNQPQHF.

The rearrangement links TRBV29-1 to TRBJ1-1; 8 nucleotides align to TRBD1. After removal of 6 bases from V and 1 base from J, the junction contained 7 bases not matched to a gene. The CDR3 sequence is 14 residues long. The germline V gene has CDR1 SQVTM and CDR2 ANQGSEA. CDR3 nucleotide sequence: TGCAGCGTCGTAACCACAGGGGGGAACACTGAAGCTTTCTTT. Amino acids: CSVVTTGGNTEAFF.

This CDR3 is CSVGGTGGAGTDTQYF. The CDR3 region has the DNA TGCAGCGTCGGGGGGACAGGGGGCGCAGGGACAGATACGCAGTATTTT. V usage is TRBV29-1 and J usage is TRBJ2-3, with 12 bases matching TRBD1. Germline loops: CDR1 SQVTM, CDR2 ANQGSEA. V shed 6 bases and J 3 bases; nucleotides not matched to a gene: 10. The CDR3 has 16 residues.

V is TRBV2 and J is TRBJ1-5; 9 bases align to TRBD1. This CDR3 has 16 residues. J was trimmed by 3 bases and V by 7 bases; bases with no gene match: 10. Germline V CDR1 and CDR2: SNHLY, FYNNEI. The CDR3 sequence: CASTRIRDRDNQPQHF. The CDR3, as DNA: TGTGCCAGCACCCGAATCCGGGACAGGGACAATCAGCCCCAGCATTTT.

The J gene is TRBJ2-5, the V gene TRBV2; TRBD1 agrees at 8 bases. V was clipped by 6 bases and J by 5 bases; unmatched bases: 5. This CDR3 is built from 13 residues. Germline CDR1 reads SNHLY; CDR2 reads FYNNEI. CDR3 protein: CASRSGGGETQYF. DNA for the CDR3: TGTGCCAGCAGGTCAGGGGGCGGTGAGACCCAGTACTTC.

The chain has TRBV9 and TRBJ2-2, with unresolved D. Germline V CDR1 and CDR2: SGDLS, YYNGEE. V was cut by 4 bases and J by 6 bases, with 10 bases left in between. The CDR3 has 13 amino acids. The CDR3 nucleotides read TGTGCCAGCAGCTCCTTGAGGCCCGGGGAGCTGTTTTTT. This encodes CASSSLRPGELFF.

The gene calls are TRBV9 and TRBJ2-7; D ambiguous. Trimming cost V 2 bases and J 6 bases, with 12 bases left between them. The CDR3 consists of 13 residues. CDR1 SGDLS and CDR2 YYNGEE come from the germline V gene. In DNA, the CDR3 is TGTGCCAGCAGCGTTGACATGGTCGGCGAGCAGTACTTC. Encoded protein: CASSVDMVGEQYF.

This clone was seen a few times. The CDR3 DNA sequence: TGTGCCATCAGTGAGTCGTACGGCCAAGAGACCCAGTACTTC. Its protein is CAISESYGQETQYF. The rearrangement links TRBV10-3 to TRBJ2-5; D unresolved. V dropped 0 bases and J dropped 1 base, with 6 bases sitting between them. Germline V gives CDR1 ENHRY, CDR2 SYGVKD. The length of the CDR3 is 14 residues.

This clone was seen a handful of times. V and J are TRBV10-3 and TRBJ2-2; tentatively, D is TRBD2 (5 bases). V was shortened by 0 bases and J by 4 bases, with 18 bases between the two germline ends. Germline CDR1 ENHRY, CDR2 SYGVKD. The CDR3 consists of 18 residues. The CDR3 coding sequence is TGTGCCATCAGTGAGTCGTTTGGGGTCGGTGGAGGCACCGGGGAGCTGTTTTTT. It yields the protein CAISESFGVGGGTGELFF.